This T cell receptor beta chain is drawn from a study of T cell repertoires in cytomegalovirus infection. About the study: Matching HLA type and CMV infection were both indicated by public TCR beta signatures. Findings and caveats of the study: Dominating the ex vivo response were TCR beta clonotypes that were CMV-specific and HLA-C-restricted. Cumulated frequencies of public TCR beta families served to identify carriers of CMV plus the relevant HLA.

To note about this clonotype: Its antigen is undetermined.

MiXCR, applied by TCRdb to the reads, yields one record per CDR3 protein. The table records approximately 500,000 distinct CDR3 sequences, more than 15% of them present only once. The specimen was CD8+ T cells from PBMCs. This receptor was obtained from a human donor in good health (CMV status not recorded). Some clones in this sample may be carry-over from other donors' samples.

The CDR3 region has the DNA TGTGCCAGCTCACCACGGTACGGGGTACTGCCCAGAAAGAAGCATGAGCAGTTCTTC. It specifies CASSPRYGVLPRKKHEQFF. This chain uses TRBV18 with TRBJ2-1; possibly TRBD2 for D (5 bases). The CDR3 covers 19 residues. Trimming removed 1 base from V and 8 bases from J, with 27 bases in between. From germline, CDR1 is KGHSH and CDR2 LQKENI.